This passage covers 25 T cell receptor beta chains from one sample sequenced in a study of blood T cell repertoires in COVID-19. The repertoire was sequenced with immunoSEQ multiplex PCR; TCRdb's copy has only in-frame clones and lacks some. The sample shows more than 450,000 clones, around 87% of them seen only once. The sequencing sample was made of PBMCs or T cells enriched from blood (not recorded which). All receptors derive from a woman aged 18-29 years who had recovered from COVID-19.

V is TRBV13 and J is TRBJ2-1; D might be TRBD1 (5 bases). Looked up from germline, CDR1 is PRHDT and CDR2 is FYEKMQ (reference sequence). The V gene lost 8 bases and the J gene lost 6 bases, with 14 bases spanning the gap. The CDR3 loop spans 13 amino acids. Here the CDR3 reads CASGNGALNEQFF. CDR3 coding DNA: TGTGCCAGCGGCAATGGGGCCCTCAATGAGCAGTTCTTC.

The chain is built from TRBV5-6 and TRBJ1-1; D may be TRBD1 (5 bases). Germline CDR1 SGHDT, CDR2 YYEEEE. The CDR3 is 16 residues long. V was cut by 2 bases and J by 5 bases, with 19 bases left in between. The CDR3 nucleotides are TGTGCCAGCAGCTTTAGTTTGGGGGGGACCTTTACTGAAGCTTTCTTT. As protein: CASSFSLGGTFTEAFF. Full variable domain (outside the CDR3, taken from reference TRBV5-6 and TRBJ1-1): DAGVTQSPTHLIKTRGQQVTLRCSPKSGHDTVSWYQQALGQGPQFIFQYYEEEERQRGNFPDRFSGHQFPNYSSELNVNALLLGDSALYLCASSFSLGGTFTEAFFGQGTRLTVV.

The chain recombines TRBV19 with TRBJ1-5; 10 bases map to TRBD1. V dropped 3 bases and J dropped 7; count of bases not matched to a gene: 6. Germline lookup yields CDR1 LNHDA and CDR2 SQIVND (reference sequence). CDR3 length equals 15 residues. The CDR3 is CASSMDRGRTQPQHF. The CDR3 DNA is TGTGCCAGTAGTATGGACAGGGGGAGGACGCAGCCCCAGCATTTT.

This sequence joins TRBV10-3 and TRBJ2-3; TRBD1 matches at 9 bases. The CDR3 length is 17 residues. The germline V gene encodes CDR1 ENHRY and CDR2 SYGVKD. With V trimmed by 0 bases and J by 5 bases, 9 bases remained unmatched. The chain's CDR3 is CAISESRTGAGGDTQYF. The CDR3 DNA sequence: TGTGCCATCAGTGAGTCGAGGACAGGGGCCGGAGGAGATACGCAGTATTTT.

The chain joins TRBV11-2 to TRBJ2-2; weak D call: TRBD2 (6 bases). Germline CDR1 and CDR2: SGHAT and FQNNGV. The CDR3 is 14 residues long. Trimming removed 5 bases at V and 6 bases at J, with 13 bases between. CDR3 in amino acids: CASSRGRGAGELFF. The CDR3 nucleotides are TGTGCCAGCAGCCGAGGGCGGGGAGCCGGGGAGCTGTTTTTT.

The chain employs TRBV6-6 and TRBJ1-6; 7 bases fit TRBD1. CDR3 size: 15 residues. The trim removed 3 bases at V and 5 bases at J, leaving 4 bases unmatched. CDR1 is MNHNY, CDR2 SVGAGI, per germline (reference sequence). In nucleotides, the CDR3 is TGTGCCAGCAGTTATGGGGACAGCAATAATTCACCCCTCCACTTT. This sequence encodes CASSYGDSNNSPLHF.

V and J are TRBV5-6 and TRBJ1-2; no definite D call. V lost 0 bases and J 3 bases, leaving 12 bases between the germline ends. The CDR3 is 15 amino acids. Germline CDR1 reads SGHDT; CDR2 reads YYEEEE. The CDR3 DNA reads TGTGCCAGCAGCTTGGCCGGTTCGACTTACTATGGCTACACCTTC. Translated: CASSLAGSTYYGYTF.

The chain is built from TRBV5-1 and TRBJ2-3; TRBD1 might be the D (5 bases). Germline values: CDR1 SGHRS, CDR2 YFSETQ. This CDR3 has 16 amino acids. Trimming took off 2 bases at V and 0 bases at J, with 13 bases between the two ends. Here the CDR3 DNA reads TGCGCCAGCAGCTTTAGGGCAGGGTATAGCACAGATACGCAGTATTTT. This encodes CASSFRAGYSTDTQYF.

The V call is TRBV5-1, the J call TRBJ1-6; no clear D. With 0 bases removed from V and 5 bases from J, the gap between germline ends came to 9 bases. CDR1 is SGHRS, CDR2 YFSETQ, per germline. The CDR3 is made up of 15 amino acids. This chain's CDR3 is CASSLDSSNNSPLHF. CDR3 DNA: TGCGCCAGCAGCTTGGACAGCTCAAATAATTCACCCCTCCACTTT.

V usage is TRBV2 and J usage is TRBJ1-2; maybe TRBD1 (6 bases). The CDR3 extends over 12 amino acids. The ends were cut back, 4 bases at V and 7 bases at J, with 10 bases in the middle. Germline V gives CDR1 SNHLY, CDR2 FYNNEI. The CDR3 loop reads CASSGGRGGYTF. CDR3 sequence (DNA): TGTGCCAGCAGTGGGGGGCGAGGTGGCTACACCTTC.

The chain has TRBV3-1 (or the pseudogene TRBV3-2) and TRBJ2-5; 10 nucleotides line up with TRBD2. Germline-derived CDR1 and CDR2 are LGHDT and YNNKEL (reference sequence). The CDR3 spans 16 residues. The junction had 9 bases not matched to a gene; V was cut back by 4 bases and J by 4 bases. DNA for the CDR3: TGTGCCAGCAGCCCCTCTTCCAGCGGGGGGGGAGAGACCCAGTACTTC. It translates to CASSPSSSGGGETQYF.

V and J are TRBV30 and TRBJ1-2; maybe TRBD1 (5 bases). CDR1 GTSNPN and CDR2 SVGIG come from the germline V gene (reference sequence). There are 13 residues in the CDR3. V was trimmed by 0 bases and J by 5 bases, leaving 10 bases between them. The CDR3 DNA reads TGTGCCTGGAGTGTACGGGGGGAATATGGCTACACCTTC. It specifies CAWSVRGEYGYTF.

The genes are TRBV30 and TRBJ2-7, with D possibly matching TRBD1 (5 bases). The length of the CDR3 is 15 residues. Germline CDR1 GTSNPN, CDR2 SVGIG (reference sequence). V gave up 2 bases and J gave up 0 bases, with 14 bases separating them. The CDR3 is CAWSNRQRISYEQYF. CDR3 DNA: TGTGCCTGGAGTAATAGACAGAGGATCTCCTACGAGCAGTACTTC.

This clone was counted once. The J gene is TRBJ2-5, the V gene TRBV9; TRBD2 agrees at 10 bases. Per germline, CDR1 SGDLS and CDR2 YYNGEE. The CDR3 is 18 amino acids. The V and J ends lost 0 bases and 0 bases, in that order; junction bases with no gene match: 8. CDR3 in amino acids: CASSVGAGGPVDQETQYF. In nucleotides, the CDR3 is TGTGCCAGCAGCGTAGGAGCGGGGGGGCCCGTCGACCAAGAGACCCAGTACTTC.

The sample holds one count of this clone. The chain recombines TRBV6-5 with TRBJ1-4, with 8 bases matching TRBD1. Germline lookup yields CDR1 MNHEY and CDR2 SVGAGI. The CDR3 is made up of 15 amino acids. J lost 5 bases, V lost 6 bases, and 8 bases had no gene match. CDR3 sequence (DNA): TGTGCCAGCAGAACTCCGGGACAGGAGAATGAAAAACTGTTTTTT. It codes for CASRTPGQENEKLFF.

The chain links TRBV4-2 to TRBJ1-1; unclear D gene. CDR1 is LGHNA, CDR2 YNFKEQ, per germline. This CDR3 comprises 14 residues. V lost 0 bases, J lost 1 base, and 6 bases lay in between. CDR3 nucleotides: TGTGCCAGCAGCCAAGATAACTGGAACACTGAAGCTTTCTTT. Encoded protein: CASSQDNWNTEAFF.

CDR3 region: CASSPLAGGKNNEQFF. As DNA, the CDR3 is TGTGCCAGCAGCCCCTTAGCGGGGGGGAAAAACAATGAGCAGTTCTTC. J is TRBJ2-1 and V is TRBV7-9; TRBD2 agrees at 11 bases. From germline, CDR1 is SEHNR and CDR2 FQNEAQ (reference sequence). This CDR3 is built from 16 residues. V was pared by 5 bases and J by 5 bases, with 8 bases of the junction left unmatched.

This clone was found once. This chain joins TRBV6-5 and TRBJ1-4; 7 positions match TRBD1. Trimming took 7 bases from V and 10 from J; bases not matched to a gene: 9. Germline assignment: CDR1 MNHEY and CDR2 SVGAGI. The CDR3 loop spans 13 amino acids. CDR3 loop: CASIGDSRGKLFF. Written as DNA, the CDR3 is TGTGCCAGCATAGGGGACAGTCGAGGAAAACTGTTTTTT.

J is TRBJ1-2 and V is TRBV6-6; possibly TRBD1 for D (6 bases). Trimming shortened V by 0 bases and J by 4 bases, and 15 bases separated the two germline ends. This CDR3 has 16 amino acids. The germline CDR1 and CDR2 sequences are MNHNY and SVGAGI (reference sequence). The DNA of the CDR3 is TGTGCCAGCAGTTACTCGACAGGACAGAAATTCTATGGCTACACCTTC. This codes for CASSYSTGQKFYGYTF.

The V gene is TRBV30, the J gene TRBJ1-4; possibly TRBD1 for D (5 bases). Germline V gene sequence: CDR1 GTSNPN, CDR2 SVGIG (reference sequence). CDR3 length equals 13 residues. V gave up 3 bases and J gave up 4 bases, with 9 bases separating them. The CDR3 sequence is CAWSAGNNEKLFF. In nucleotides, the CDR3 is TGTGCCTGGAGCGCAGGGAATAATGAAAAACTGTTTTTT.

This sequence joins TRBV19 and TRBJ1-4, with D maybe TRBD1 (5 bases). Trimming cost V 4 bases and J 5 bases, with 17 bases left between them. Germline V CDR1 and CDR2: LNHDA, SQIVND (reference sequence). This CDR3 region has 16 residues. The chain's CDR3 is CASSRGRVGKNEKLFF. The CDR3 DNA sequence: TGTGCCAGTAGTAGGGGCAGGGTCGGTAAAAATGAAAAACTGTTTTTT.

This clone was detected only once. The genes are TRBV6-5 and TRBJ1-5; D not certain. Trimming removed 5 bases from V and 3 bases from J, with 14 bases in between. Germline CDR1 MNHEY, CDR2 SVGAGI. The length of the CDR3 is 15 residues. The CDR3 loop is CASSPYRGYNQPQHF. As DNA, the CDR3 is TGTGCCAGCAGTCCATACCGGGGTTACAATCAGCCCCAGCATTTT.

V and J are TRBV4-1 and TRBJ2-2; no definite D call. CDR1 is MGHRA and CDR2 is YSYEKL in the germline V gene. The CDR3 loop spans 14 amino acids. V was shortened by 4 bases and J by 0 bases, with 6 bases between the two germline ends. The CDR3 DNA sequence: TGCGCCAGCAGCCTTGTTACGAACACCGGGGAGCTGTTTTTT. This gives the protein CASSLVTNTGELFF.

This clone appeared a few times. The J gene is TRBJ1-1, the V gene TRBV4-1, with D possibly being TRBD1 (5 bases). The CDR3 length is 18 residues. The V end lost 1 base, the J end lost 1 base, and 19 bases lay between the germline ends. Germline loops: CDR1 MGHRA, CDR2 YSYEKL. The CDR3 protein is CASSQGGIRGRRNTEAFF. In DNA form, the CDR3 reads TGCGCCAGCAGCCAAGGGGGCATTAGGGGAAGACGGAACACTGAAGCTTTCTTT.

This chain links TRBV28 with TRBJ2-1; TRBD2 aligns across 10 bases. The trim removed 1 base at V and 9 bases at J, leaving 12 bases unmatched. This CDR3 comprises 17 residues. Germline V gives CDR1 MDHEN, CDR2 SYDVKM. The CDR3 spells CASSLSGGAGGFGEQFF. In nucleotides, the CDR3 is TGTGCCAGCAGTTTATCTGGAGGAGCGGGGGGGTTCGGTGAGCAGTTCTTC. Full variable domain (missing parts from reference TRBV28 and TRBJ2-1): DVKVTQSSRYLVKRTGEKVFLECVQDMDHENMFWYRQDPGLGLRLIYFSYDVKMKEKGDIPEGYSVSREKKERFSLILESASTNQTSMYLCASSLSGGAGGFGEQFFGPGTRLTVL.